One T cell receptor (beta chain) is described in this entry. Its antigen is unknown. Produced via immunoSEQ multiplex PCR; TCRdb's table is partial and in-frame only. The sample lists some 250,000 clones, roughly 89% occurring once. Trimming removed 6 bases at V and 3 bases at J, with 8 bases between. The CDR3 length is 11 residues. Germline CDR1 and CDR2: DFQATT and SNEGSKA (reference sequence). These data belong to a study of cytomegalovirus exposure and HLA in healthy donors. As for the study in general: A subsequent analysis stated that the 100 to 150 validation repertoires were run on the same platform as the approximately 700 first-cohort repertoires.

General study results and limits: Reportedly, cytomegalovirus status was diagnosed with high sensitivity and specificity.

The clonotype originates from a woman under 30 in good health and CMV-seronegative. The chain joins TRBV20-1 to TRBJ2-5; D call uncertain. The source material was PBMCs. CDR3 sequence: CSAAPEETQYF. CDR3 coding DNA: TGCAGTGCGGCCCCCGAAGAGACCCAGTACTTC.